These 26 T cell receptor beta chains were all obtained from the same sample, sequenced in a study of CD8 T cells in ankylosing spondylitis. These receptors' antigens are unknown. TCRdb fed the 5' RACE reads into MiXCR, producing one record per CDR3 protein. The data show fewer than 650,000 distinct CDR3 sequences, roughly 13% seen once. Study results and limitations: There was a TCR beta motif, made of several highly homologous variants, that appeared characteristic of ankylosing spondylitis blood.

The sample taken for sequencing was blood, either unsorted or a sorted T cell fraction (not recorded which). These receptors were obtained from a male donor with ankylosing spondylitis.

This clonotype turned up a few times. Here the CDR3 DNA reads TGTGCCAGCAGCTTAGGAGCGGAGAGAAGCACAGATACGCAGTATTTT. Its translation is CASSLGAERSTDTQYF. V usage is TRBV11-2 and J usage is TRBJ2-3; weak D call: TRBD2 (5 bases). This CDR3 is 16 amino acids long. Germline CDR1 reads SGHAT; CDR2 reads FQNNGV. V shed 1 base and J shed 0 bases, with 11 bases lying between them.

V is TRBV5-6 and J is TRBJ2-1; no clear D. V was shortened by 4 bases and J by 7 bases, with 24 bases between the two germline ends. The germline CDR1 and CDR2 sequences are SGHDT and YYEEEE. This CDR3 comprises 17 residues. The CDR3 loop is CASSPSVLIGRSNEQFF. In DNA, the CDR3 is TGTGCCAGCAGCCCCTCGGTCCTCATCGGCCGGTCAAATGAGCAGTTCTTC.

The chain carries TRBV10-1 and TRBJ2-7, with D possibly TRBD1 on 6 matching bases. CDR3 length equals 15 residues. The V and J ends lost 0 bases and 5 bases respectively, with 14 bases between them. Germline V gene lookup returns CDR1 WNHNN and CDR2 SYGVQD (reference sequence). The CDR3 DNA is TGCGCCAGCAGTGAGTCCGGGTCAGGGGTACACGAGCAGTACTTC. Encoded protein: CASSESGSGVHEQYF.

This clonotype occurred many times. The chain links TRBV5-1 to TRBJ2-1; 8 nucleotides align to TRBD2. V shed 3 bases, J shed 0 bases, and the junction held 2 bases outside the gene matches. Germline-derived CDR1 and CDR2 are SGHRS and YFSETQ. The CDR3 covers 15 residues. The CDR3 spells CASSYSGNSYNEQFF. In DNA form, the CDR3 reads TGCGCCAGCAGCTATAGCGGGAACTCCTACAATGAGCAGTTCTTC.

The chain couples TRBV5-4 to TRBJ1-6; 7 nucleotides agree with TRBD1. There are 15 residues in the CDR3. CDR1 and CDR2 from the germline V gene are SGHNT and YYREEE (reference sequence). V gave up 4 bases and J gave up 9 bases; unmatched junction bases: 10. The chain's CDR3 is CASSLPQGEGSPLHF. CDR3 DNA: TGTGCCAGCAGCCTCCCTCAGGGGGAAGGTTCACCCCTCCACTTT.

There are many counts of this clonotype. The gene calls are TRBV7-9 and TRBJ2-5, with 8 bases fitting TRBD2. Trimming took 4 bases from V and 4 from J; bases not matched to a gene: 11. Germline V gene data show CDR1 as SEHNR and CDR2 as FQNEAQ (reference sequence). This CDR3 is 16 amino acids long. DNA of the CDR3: TGTGCCAGCAGCTCCTCGGGAGCGGGAGAGATAGAGACCCAGTACTTC. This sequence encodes CASSSSGAGEIETQYF.

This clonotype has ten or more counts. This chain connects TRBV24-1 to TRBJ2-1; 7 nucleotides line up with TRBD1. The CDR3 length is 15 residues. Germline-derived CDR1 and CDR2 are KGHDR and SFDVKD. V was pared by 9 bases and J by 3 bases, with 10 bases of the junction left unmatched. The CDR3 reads CATAPQDRLYNEQFF. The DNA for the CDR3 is TGTGCCACCGCCCCTCAGGACAGGCTCTACAATGAGCAGTTCTTC.

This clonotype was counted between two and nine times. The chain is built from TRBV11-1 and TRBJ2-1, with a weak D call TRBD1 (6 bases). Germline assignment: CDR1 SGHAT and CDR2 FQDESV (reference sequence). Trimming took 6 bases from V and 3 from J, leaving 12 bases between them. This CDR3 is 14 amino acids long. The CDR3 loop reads CASSWDNVYNEQFF. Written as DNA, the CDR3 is TGTGCCAGCAGTTGGGACAACGTCTACAATGAGCAGTTCTTC.

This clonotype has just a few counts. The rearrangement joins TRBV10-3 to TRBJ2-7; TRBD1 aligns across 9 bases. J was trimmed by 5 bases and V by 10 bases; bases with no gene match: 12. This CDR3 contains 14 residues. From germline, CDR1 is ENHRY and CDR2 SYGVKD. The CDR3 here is CATAGRQGDNEQYF. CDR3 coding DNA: TGTGCCACCGCTGGGAGACAGGGGGACAACGAGCAGTACTTC.

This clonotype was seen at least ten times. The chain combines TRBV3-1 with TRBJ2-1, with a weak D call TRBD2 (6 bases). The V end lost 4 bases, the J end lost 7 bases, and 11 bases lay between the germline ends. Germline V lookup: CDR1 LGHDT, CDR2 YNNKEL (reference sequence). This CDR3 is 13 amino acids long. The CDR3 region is CASSRSGGNEQFF. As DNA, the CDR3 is TGTGCCAGCAGCCGGAGCGGAGGGAATGAGCAGTTCTTC.

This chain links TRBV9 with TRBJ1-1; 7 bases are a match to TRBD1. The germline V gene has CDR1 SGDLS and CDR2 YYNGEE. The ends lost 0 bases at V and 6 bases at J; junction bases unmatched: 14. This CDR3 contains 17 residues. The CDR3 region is CASSVGQGGDWRAEAFF. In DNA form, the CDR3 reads TGTGCCAGCAGCGTAGGACAGGGTGGAGACTGGAGGGCTGAAGCTTTCTTT.

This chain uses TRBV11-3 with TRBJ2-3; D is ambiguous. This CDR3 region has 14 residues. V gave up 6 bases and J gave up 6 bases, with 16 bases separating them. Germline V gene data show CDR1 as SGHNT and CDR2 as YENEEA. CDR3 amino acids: CASSRGDPGDTQYF. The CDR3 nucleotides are TGTGCCAGCAGTAGAGGAGATCCTGGGGATACGCAGTATTTT. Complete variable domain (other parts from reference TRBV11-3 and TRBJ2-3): EAGVVQSPRYKIIEKKQPVAFWCNPISGHNTLYWYLQNLGQGPELLIRYENEEAVDDSQLPKDRFSAERLKGVDSTLKIQPAELGDSAVYLCASSRGDPGDTQYFGPGTRLTVL.

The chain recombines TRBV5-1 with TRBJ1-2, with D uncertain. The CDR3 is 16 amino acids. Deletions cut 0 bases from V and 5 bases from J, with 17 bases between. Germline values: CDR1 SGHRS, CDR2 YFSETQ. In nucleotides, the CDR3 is TGCGCCAGCAGCTTGGCCGGTGAGGGTACCTTATATGGCTACACCTTC. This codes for CASSLAGEGTLYGYTF.

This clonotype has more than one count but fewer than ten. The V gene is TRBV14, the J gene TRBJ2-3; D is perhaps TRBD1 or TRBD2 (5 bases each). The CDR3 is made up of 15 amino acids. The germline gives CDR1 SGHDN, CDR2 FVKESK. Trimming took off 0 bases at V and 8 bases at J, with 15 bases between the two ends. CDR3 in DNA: TGTGCCAGCAGCCAAGAGGGGAGTGGGGCACTTACGCAGTATTTT. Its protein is CASSQEGSGALTQYF. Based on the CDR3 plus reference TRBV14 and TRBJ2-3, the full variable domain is EAGVTQFPSHSVIEKGQTVTLRCDPISGHDNLYWYRRVMGKEIKFLLHFVKESKQDESGMPNNRFLAERTGGTYSTLKVQPAELEDSGVYFCASSQEGSGALTQYFGPGTRLTVL.

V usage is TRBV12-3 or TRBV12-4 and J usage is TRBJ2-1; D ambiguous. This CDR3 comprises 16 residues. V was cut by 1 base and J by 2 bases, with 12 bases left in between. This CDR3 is CASSLDESAPYNEQFF. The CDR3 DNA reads TGTGCCAGCAGTTTAGACGAGAGCGCCCCCTACAATGAGCAGTTCTTC.

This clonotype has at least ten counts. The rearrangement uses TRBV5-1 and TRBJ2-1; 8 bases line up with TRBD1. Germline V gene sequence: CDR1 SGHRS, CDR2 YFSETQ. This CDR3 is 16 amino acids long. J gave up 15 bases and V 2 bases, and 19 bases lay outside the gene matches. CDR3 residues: CASSLAGTGFVGARFF. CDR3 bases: TGCGCCAGCAGCTTAGCCGGGACAGGATTCGTGGGGGCCAGGTTCTTC.

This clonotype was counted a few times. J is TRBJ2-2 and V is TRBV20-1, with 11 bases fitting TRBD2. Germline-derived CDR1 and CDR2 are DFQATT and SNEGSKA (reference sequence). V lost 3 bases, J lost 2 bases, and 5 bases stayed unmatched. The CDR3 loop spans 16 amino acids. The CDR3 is CSARGSGRVNTGELFF. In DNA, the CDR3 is TGCAGTGCTAGGGGTAGCGGGAGGGTAAACACCGGGGAGCTGTTTTTT.

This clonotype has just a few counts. The CDR3 loop reads CASTKPSGTEAFF. The CDR3 DNA is TGTGCCAGCACTAAGCCATCGGGGACTGAAGCTTTCTTT. The chain couples TRBV18 to TRBJ1-1, with D hard to call. V gave up 8 bases and J gave up 5 bases, with 15 bases separating them. Germline V gene sequence: CDR1 KGHSH, CDR2 LQKENI. This CDR3 has 13 amino acids.

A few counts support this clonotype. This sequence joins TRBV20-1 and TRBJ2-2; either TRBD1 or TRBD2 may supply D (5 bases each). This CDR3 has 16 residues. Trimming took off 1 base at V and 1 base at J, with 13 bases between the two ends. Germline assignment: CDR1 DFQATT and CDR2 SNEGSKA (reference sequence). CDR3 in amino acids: CSARVGTAKNTGELFF. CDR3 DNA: TGCAGTGCTAGAGTCGGGACGGCCAAGAACACCGGGGAGCTGTTTTTT.

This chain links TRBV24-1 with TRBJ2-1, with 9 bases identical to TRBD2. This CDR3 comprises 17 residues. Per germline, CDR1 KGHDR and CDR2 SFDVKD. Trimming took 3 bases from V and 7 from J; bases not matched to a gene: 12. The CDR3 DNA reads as TGTGCCACCAGTGATCCCCGGGGTAGCGGGAGAGCAAATGAGCAGTTCTTC. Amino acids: CATSDPRGSGRANEQFF.

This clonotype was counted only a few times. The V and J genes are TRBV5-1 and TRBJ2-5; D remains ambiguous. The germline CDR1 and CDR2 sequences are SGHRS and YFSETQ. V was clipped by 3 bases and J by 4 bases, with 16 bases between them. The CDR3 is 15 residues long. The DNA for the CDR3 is TGCGCCAGCAGCTCGACAAGTTCGCCGGCAGAGACCCAGTACTTC. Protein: CASSSTSSPAETQYF. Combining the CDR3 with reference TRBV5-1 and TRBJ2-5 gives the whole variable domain KAGVTQTPRYLIKTRGQQVTLSCSPISGHRSVSWYQQTPGQGLQFLFEYFSETQRNKGNFPGRFSGRQFSNSRSEMNVSTLELGDSALYLCASSSTSSPAETQYFGPGTRLLVL.

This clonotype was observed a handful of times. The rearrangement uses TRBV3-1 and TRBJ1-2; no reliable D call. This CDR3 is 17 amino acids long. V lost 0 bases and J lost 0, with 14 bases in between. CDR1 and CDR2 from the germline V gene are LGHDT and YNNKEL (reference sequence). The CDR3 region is CASSQELAIQPNYGYTF. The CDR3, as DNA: TGTGCCAGCAGCCAAGAGTTGGCGATCCAGCCTAACTATGGCTACACCTTC.

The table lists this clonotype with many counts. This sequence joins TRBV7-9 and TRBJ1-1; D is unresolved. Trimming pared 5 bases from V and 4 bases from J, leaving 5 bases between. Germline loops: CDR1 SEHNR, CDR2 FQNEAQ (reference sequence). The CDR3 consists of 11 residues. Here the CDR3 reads CASSLVTEAFF. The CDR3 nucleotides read TGTGCCAGCAGCCTGGTCACTGAAGCTTTCTTT.

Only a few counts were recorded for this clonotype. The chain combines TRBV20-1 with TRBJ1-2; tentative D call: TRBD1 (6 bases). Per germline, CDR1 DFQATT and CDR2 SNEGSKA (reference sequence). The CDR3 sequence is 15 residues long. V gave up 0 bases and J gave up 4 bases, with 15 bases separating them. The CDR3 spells CSARDVKQGLYGYTF. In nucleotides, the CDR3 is TGCAGTGCTAGAGATGTCAAACAGGGCCTCTATGGCTACACCTTC.

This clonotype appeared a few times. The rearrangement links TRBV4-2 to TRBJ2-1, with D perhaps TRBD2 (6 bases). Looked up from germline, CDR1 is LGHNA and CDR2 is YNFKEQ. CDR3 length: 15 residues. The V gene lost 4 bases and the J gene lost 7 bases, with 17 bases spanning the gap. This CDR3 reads CASSPPGLSPNEQFF. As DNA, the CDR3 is TGTGCCAGCAGCCCCCCCGGACTATCCCCTAATGAGCAGTTCTTC.

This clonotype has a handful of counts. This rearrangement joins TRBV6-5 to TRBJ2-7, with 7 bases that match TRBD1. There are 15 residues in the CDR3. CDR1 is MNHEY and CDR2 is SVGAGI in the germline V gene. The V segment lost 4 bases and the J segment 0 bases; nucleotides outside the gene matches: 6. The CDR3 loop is CASSSTGAGSYEQYF. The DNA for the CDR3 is TGTGCCAGCAGTTCCACAGGGGCGGGCTCCTACGAGCAGTACTTC.